The 6 T cell receptor delta chains presented below share a single source sample, sequenced in a study of γδ T cells in repeated Plasmodium falciparum infection. Vgamma9/Vdelta2+ and Vdelta2-negative gammadelta T cells were flow-sorted from PBMC for bulk sequencing. TCRdb re-called the multiplex PCR reads through CATT. The table records 85,000 to 90,000 delta-chain clones, roughly 1.4% of them present only once. Sequenced input: gamma-delta T cells from blood. The receptors derive from a pool of human donors (malaria-infected and uninfected, not separated).

Of note for this clone: A far larger clone is only one base removed, so a read error is likely. This same CDR3 is encoded by further DNA sequences in the sample. The rearrangement joins TRDV2 to TRDJ2; TRDD3 agrees at 9 bases. The germline gives CDR1 GEAIGNYY, CDR2 EKD. This CDR3 has 13 residues. This CDR3 reads CACDWGITAQLFF. CDR3 bases: TGTGCCTGTGACTGGGGGATAACAGCGCAACTCTTCTTT.

This clone was recorded at least ten times. TCRdb lists the protein of a much larger clone for this DNA, which differs at residue 14, so this is likely a read error; the protein given here is translated from the DNA itself. The gene calls are TRDV1 and TRDJ1, with D tentatively TRDD2 (6 bases). Assignment of the J gene here rests on matching the DNA to germline, because TCRdb gives none. This CDR3 is 18 amino acids long. In germline, CDR1 is TSWWSYY, CDR2 QGS. The CDR3 sequence is CALGEVGGIPSYTNKLIF. The CDR3 nucleotides read TGTGCTCTTGGGGAAGTGGGAGGGATCCCATCCTACACCAATAAACTCATCTTT.

This clone was found a few times. A read error likely explains why the TCRdb protein, taken from a much larger clone, differs from this DNA's translation at residue 5; the protein shown is translated from the DNA. CDR3 protein: CACDMTGGFPGAWDTRQMFF. The CDR3 coding sequence is TGTGCCTGTGACATGACTGGGGGATTCCCGGGAGCCTGGGACACCCGACAGATGTTTTTC. This chain connects TRDV2 to TRDJ3; 10 bases fit TRDD3. The J gene was missing in TCRdb and was found by matching the end of the DNA to germline. V dropped 2 bases and J dropped 2; count of bases not matched to a gene: 11. The CDR3 covers 20 residues. Germline V gives CDR1 GEAIGNYY, CDR2 EKD.

This clone has more than one count but fewer than ten. TCRdb's protein, taken from a much larger clone, differs from this DNA's translation at residue 13, likely owing to a read error; the protein displayed comes from the DNA. TRDV1 is the V gene, and the J gene was not called. This CDR3 region has 14 residues. CDR1 is TSWWSYY, CDR2 QGS, per germline. CDR3 bases: TGTGCTCTTGGGGAACCGGATCCTTTGCTGAAACTCACCTTT. Translation: CALGEPDPLLKLTF.

This clone has just one count. The chain links TRDV1 to TRDJ3, with a possible D match to TRDD3 (5 bases). The J gene, absent from TCRdb, was called here by matching the DNA to germline. The germline CDR1 and CDR2 sequences are TSWWSYY and QGS. The V end was cut by 0 bases, the J end by 0 bases, with 24 bases between. CDR3 size: 23 residues. The CDR3 reads CALGELGNSLGRPSSWDTRQMFF. The CDR3, as DNA: TGTGCTCTTGGGGAACTAGGGAACAGTCTGGGCCGACCCAGCTCCTGGGACACCCGACAGATGTTTTTC.

This clone was seen repeatedly, ten times or more. As DNA, the CDR3 is TGTGCCTGTGACACCGGTTTTTCTGGGGGACACTCCTGGGACACCCGACAGATGTTTTTC. It is translated as CACDTGFSGGHSWDTRQMFF. J is TRDJ3 and V is TRDV2, with 8 bases matching TRDD3. The J segment lost 0 bases and the V segment lost 0 bases, leaving 9 bases of the junction unmatched. Per germline, CDR1 GEAIGNYY and CDR2 EKD. The CDR3 consists of 20 residues.